This T cell receptor (beta chain) is from a study of somatic mutations in cytotoxic T cells in rheumatoid arthritis (TCRdb year 2017). For context, the study as a whole: A FACSAria II or Sony SH800 was used to flow-sort some V beta antibody-stained T-cell populations at nearly 100% purity, and TCRB sequencing was also done on sorted V beta1+ cells. The study asked whether expanded CD8+ T-cell clones in newly diagnosed, untreated rheumatoid arthritis carry somatic mutations, and used TCRB deep sequencing to characterize clonality. For about 60 rheumatoid arthritis patients and fewer than 25 healthy controls, TCRB deep sequencing was carried out. The median ages of the patient and control groups were essentially identical.

Concerning this clone itself: The target of this receptor is not known. No base qualities exist here, and no much larger clone lies one base off it.

Genomic DNA underwent TCRB CDR3 sequencing using the immunoSEQ assay. The original pipeline was this. Analyses were restricted to productive TCRB rearrangements. A clone was defined by a unique TCRB CDR3 sequence, and clonality was computed as a productive clonality index based on Shannon entropy. Repertoire overlap for a pair of samples was computed from each clone's template counts relative to total templates per sample. Flow cytometry-measured V-gene usage correlated with V-gene usage from TCRB sequencing, with a Spearman r of approximately 0.55. TCRdb provides this immuneACCESS table in a form limited to in-frame rearrangements. Some clones are lacking; in checked studies, under half of them reflect an unresolved V gene, and why the rest are absent is not known. That table gives V, J and clone size, and the DNA gave D and trimming. The sample yields almost 20,000 clones; over 75% were counted once. The ten largest clones represent approximately 10% of the sample.

Healthy controls were 20 blood donors whose buffy coats were used, with a median age of around 56 years (range about 21-75) and 50% to 60% female. On an AutoMACS, CD4+ and CD8+ cells were isolated via positive magnetic bead selection, and their purity was verified by flow cytometry. Ficoll-Paque PLUS density gradient separation was used to isolate peripheral blood mononuclear cells. Nucleospin Tissue or Tissue XS kits were used to extract DNA from CD4-enriched, CD8-enriched or PBMC samples, and a Qubit 2.0 fluorometer was used for quantification. Study-wide conclusions, independent of this receptor: An increase of CD8+ clonality with age was seen in patients (Spearman r ~ 0.47) but not in healthy controls. In about an eighth of the roughly 60 patients the largest CD8+ clone exceeded 20% of CD8+ cells, and several identical CD8+ TCRB sequences were shared between blood and synovial fluid. The finding that TRBV07 was slightly underrepresented in patients was left unadjusted for multiple comparisons. Rheumatoid arthritis patients and age-matched healthy controls did not significantly differ in CD8+ T-cell clonality. It was unknown which antigens the expanded CD8+ clones targeted, and their absence from virus-specific databases did not exclude viral specificity.

The trim is 0 bases for V and 2 bases for J, with a gap of 12 bases between the germline ends. Spanning cysteine to phenylalanine, the CDR3 consists of 15 amino acids. The entry retains the CDR3 DNA only, 45 bases that are in frame from base 1. CDR1 and CDR2 are read off the germline V gene as SGDLS and YYNGEE. Material: CD8+ T cells sorted from blood. This receptor was taken from a woman between 45 and 60 years old in good health. This chain is built from TRBV9 and TRBJ2-7, with the D gene too uncertain to name. The CDR3 region has the sequence CASSVEYYMTYEQYF. The DNA reads TGTGCCAGCAGCGTAGAATACTACATGACCTACGAGCAGTACTTC.